What follows are 11 T cell receptor beta chains derived from one specimen sequenced in a study of T cell changes during pregnancy in multiple sclerosis. The protocol was immunoSEQ multiplex PCR, while the TCRdb copy is restricted to in-frame clones and leaves out a portion. The data show tens of thousands of clones, with roughly 96% seen just once and about 0.9% held by the top ten. The sequenced sample was peripheral blood, obtained in the second trimester of pregnancy. Source of these receptors: a female donor with multiple sclerosis, enrolled in a pregnancy study.

The chain links TRBV10-3 to TRBJ1-5; D unclear. There are 13 residues in the CDR3. Germline V gene lookup returns CDR1 ENHRY and CDR2 SYGVKD. Trimming stripped 10 bases from V and 2 bases from J, with 12 bases between. Here the CDR3 DNA reads TGTGCCACCTGCGATTTTGGCAATCAGCCCCAGCATTTT. This codes for CATCDFGNQPQHF.

The V gene is TRBV7-6, the J gene TRBJ2-3, with 9 bases matching TRBD2. The V and J ends lost 1 base and 6 bases, in that order; junction bases with no gene match: 5. The CDR3 runs 15 residues. In germline, CDR1 is SGHVS, CDR2 FNYEAQ. The CDR3 sequence is CASSLGGGAGDTQYF. The CDR3 DNA reads as TGTGCCAGCAGCTTAGGCGGGGGGGCCGGGGATACGCAGTATTTT.

The gene calls are TRBV19 and TRBJ2-5, with 8 bases lining up with TRBD2. V was pared by 5 bases and J by 0 bases, with 2 bases of the junction left unmatched. The germline CDR1 and CDR2 sequences are LNHDA and SQIVND (reference sequence). The CDR3 covers 14 residues. The CDR3 sequence: CASSAGGDQETQYF. CDR3 nucleotides: TGTGCCAGTAGTGCCGGGGGGGACCAAGAGACCCAGTACTTC.

This clone was observed a single time. V is TRBV27 and J is TRBJ1-4, with 9 bases matching TRBD1. The ends lost 5 bases at V and 7 bases at J; junction bases unmatched: 5. Germline assignment: CDR1 MNHEY and CDR2 SMNVEV (reference sequence). The CDR3 contains 14 residues. The DNA for the CDR3 is TGTGCCAGCAGTCAGCCGGGACAGGGTGAAAAACTGTTTTTT. Translation gives CASSQPGQGEKLFF.

The J gene is TRBJ2-1, the V gene TRBV2; TRBD2 matches at 13 bases. CDR3 length: 15 amino acids. Trimming removed 4 bases from V and 9 bases from J; junction bases left unmatched: 6. Per germline, CDR1 SNHLY and CDR2 FYNNEI. The CDR3 nucleotides are TGTGCCAGCAGTGCAAGGACTAGCGGGAGAAGTGAGCAGTTCTTC. Residues: CASSARTSGRSEQFF.

This chain connects TRBV28 to TRBJ2-1; the match to TRBD1 covers 7 bases. Germline-derived CDR1 and CDR2 are MDHEN and SYDVKM. The J segment lost 5 bases and the V segment lost 4 bases, leaving 8 bases of the junction unmatched. The length of the CDR3 is 15 residues. CDR3 residues: CASSSAGTANNEQFF. For the CDR3, the DNA is TGTGCCAGCAGTTCGGCCGGGACAGCTAACAATGAGCAGTTCTTC. Using reference TRBV28 and TRBJ2-1 for the parts outside the CDR3, the full variable domain is DVKVTQSSRYLVKRTGEKVFLECVQDMDHENMFWYRQDPGLGLRLIYFSYDVKMKEKGDIPEGYSVSREKKERFSLILESASTNQTSMYLCASSSAGTANNEQFFGPGTRLTVL.

The V and J genes are TRBV2 and TRBJ1-1; the D gene is possibly TRBD1 (6 bases). The CDR3 is 15 residues long. V was trimmed by 4 bases and J by 2 bases, leaving 14 bases between them. Germline CDR1 reads SNHLY; CDR2 reads FYNNEI. The CDR3 DNA reads as TGTGCCAGCAGTGTTAAAGGGGGGGCCAACACTGAAGCTTTCTTT. Residues: CASSVKGGANTEAFF.

The CDR3 loop is CASSLVSGSYNEQFF. DNA for the CDR3: TGTGCCAGCAGCTTAGTCTCGGGCTCCTACAATGAGCAGTTCTTC. V usage is TRBV7-9 and J usage is TRBJ2-1; no clear D. The germline CDR1 and CDR2 sequences are SEHNR and FQNEAQ (reference sequence). V dropped 1 base and J dropped 0 bases, with 7 bases sitting between them. The CDR3 is 15 amino acids.

The chain employs TRBV12-5 and TRBJ1-1, with D maybe TRBD1 (5 bases). Germline values: CDR1 LGHNT, CDR2 FRNRAP. The CDR3 length is 12 residues. V was trimmed by 6 bases and J by 4 bases, leaving 9 bases between them. CDR3 region: CASGVGGTEAFF. The DNA for the CDR3 is TGTGCTAGTGGGGTGGGGGGCACTGAAGCTTTCTTT.

The rearrangement joins TRBV15 to TRBJ1-1; D uncertain. Germline V gene sequence: CDR1 LNHNV, CDR2 YYDKDF (reference sequence). The ends were cut back, 7 bases at V and 10 bases at J, with 22 bases in the middle. This CDR3 contains 14 residues. The CDR3 reads CATTPGGARFGAFF. The DNA of the CDR3 is TGTGCCACCACCCCGGGAGGCGCGAGATTCGGAGCTTTCTTT.

The V and J genes are TRBV5-4 and TRBJ1-3, with TRBD1 matching over 9 bases. The germline CDR1 and CDR2 sequences are SGHNT and YYREEE (reference sequence). V was pared by 4 bases and J by 2 bases, with 7 bases of the junction left unmatched. The CDR3 has 16 residues. CDR3 bases: TGTGCCAGCAGCCCAATGGGACAGGGACCTGGAAACACCATATATTTT. It codes for CASSPMGQGPGNTIYF.